These 4 T cell receptor beta chains were sequenced from one sample in a study of PD-1 blockade in classical Hodgkin lymphoma. Every patient was affected by relapse after autologous stem cell transplantation, while exposure to brentuximab vedotin was not uniform. Generated by immunoSEQ multiplex PCR, the TCRdb table keeps only in-frame clones and is missing some. The sample lists over 85,000 clones; more than 80% were seen once. The sequencing used peripheral blood mononuclear cells (PBMCs), collected before the second cycle of nivolumab. The receptors come from a human donor with classical Hodgkin lymphoma.

This sequence joins TRBV28 and TRBJ1-1; D is ambiguous. Looked up from germline, CDR1 is MDHEN and CDR2 is SYDVKM. The V end lost 6 bases, the J end lost 6 bases, and 11 bases lay between the germline ends. The length of the CDR3 is 12 residues. CDR3 residues: CASRVQTAEAFF. CDR3 nucleotide sequence: TGTGCCAGCAGAGTACAGACGGCTGAAGCTTTCTTT. Looking up the rest from reference TRBV28 and TRBJ1-1 gives the full variable domain: DVKVTQSSRYLVKRTGEKVFLECVQDMDHENMFWYRQDPGLGLRLIYFSYDVKMKEKGDIPEGYSVSREKKERFSLILESASTNQTSMYLCASRVQTAEAFFGQGTRLTVV.

This clone was seen a handful of times. The chain couples TRBV4-1 to TRBJ1-4; tentatively, D is TRBD1 (6 bases). Germline V lookup: CDR1 MGHRA, CDR2 YSYEKL. The CDR3 is made up of 15 amino acids. V lost 0 bases and J lost 7, with 12 bases in between. In nucleotides, the CDR3 is TGCGCCAGCAGCCAAGAAGGACAGAGAAGTGAAAAACTGTTTTTT. The encoded protein is CASSQEGQRSEKLFF.

This clone has more than one count but fewer than ten. The CDR3 protein is CASTRTESMAQYF. The DNA of the CDR3 is TGTGCCAGCACCCGGACTGAGTCGATGGCCCAGTACTTC. The chain recombines TRBV5-6 with TRBJ2-5; perhaps TRBD2 as D (5 bases). V was shortened by 6 bases and J by 9 bases, with 18 bases between the two germline ends. Germline CDR1 SGHDT, CDR2 YYEEEE. This CDR3 comprises 13 residues.

The V and J genes are TRBV23-1 and TRBJ2-7; D assignment may be TRBD1 or TRBD2 (5 bases each). Being an ORF, TRBV23-1 has a function that is uncertain. Deletions cut 0 bases from V and 4 bases from J, with 25 bases between. The CDR3 contains 19 residues. CDR3: CASSQSAHAGRPRGYEQYF. The CDR3 nucleotides are TGCGCCAGCAGTCAATCGGCCCATGCAGGAAGACCGAGGGGATACGAGCAGTACTTC.